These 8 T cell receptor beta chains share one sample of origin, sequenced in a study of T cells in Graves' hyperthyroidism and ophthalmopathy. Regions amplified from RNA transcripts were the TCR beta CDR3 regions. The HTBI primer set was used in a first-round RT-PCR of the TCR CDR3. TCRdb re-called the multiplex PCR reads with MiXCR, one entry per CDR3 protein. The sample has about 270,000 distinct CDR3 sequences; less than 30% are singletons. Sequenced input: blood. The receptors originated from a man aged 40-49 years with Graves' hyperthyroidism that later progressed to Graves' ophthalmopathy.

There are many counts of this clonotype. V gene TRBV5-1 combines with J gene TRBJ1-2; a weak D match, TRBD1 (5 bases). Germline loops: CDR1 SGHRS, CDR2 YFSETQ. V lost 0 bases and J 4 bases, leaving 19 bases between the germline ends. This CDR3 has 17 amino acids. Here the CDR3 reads CASSLDPQGITVYGYTF. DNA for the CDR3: TGCGCCAGCAGCTTGGACCCCCAGGGCATAACCGTCTATGGCTACACCTTC.

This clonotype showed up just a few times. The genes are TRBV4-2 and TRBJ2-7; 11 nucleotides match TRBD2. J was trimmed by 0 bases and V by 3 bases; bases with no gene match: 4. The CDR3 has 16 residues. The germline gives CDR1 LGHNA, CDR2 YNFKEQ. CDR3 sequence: CASSQYTSGSSYEQYF. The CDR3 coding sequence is TGTGCCAGCAGCCAGTATACTAGCGGGAGCTCCTACGAGCAGTACTTC.

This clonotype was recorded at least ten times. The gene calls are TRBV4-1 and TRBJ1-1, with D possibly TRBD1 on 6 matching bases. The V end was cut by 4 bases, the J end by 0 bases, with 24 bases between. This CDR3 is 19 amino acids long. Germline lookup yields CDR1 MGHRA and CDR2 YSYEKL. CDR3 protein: CASSPGTSVTINMNTEAFF. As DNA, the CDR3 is TGCGCCAGCAGCCCCGGGACATCAGTCACCATTAACATGAACACTGAAGCTTTCTTT.

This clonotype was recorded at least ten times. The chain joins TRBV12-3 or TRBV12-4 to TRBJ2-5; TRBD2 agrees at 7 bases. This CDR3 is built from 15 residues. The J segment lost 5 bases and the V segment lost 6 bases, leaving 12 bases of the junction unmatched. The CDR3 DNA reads TGTGCCAGCAGGGGATCGAAATCTAGCGGCGAGACCCAGTACTTC. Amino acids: CASRGSKSSGETQYF.

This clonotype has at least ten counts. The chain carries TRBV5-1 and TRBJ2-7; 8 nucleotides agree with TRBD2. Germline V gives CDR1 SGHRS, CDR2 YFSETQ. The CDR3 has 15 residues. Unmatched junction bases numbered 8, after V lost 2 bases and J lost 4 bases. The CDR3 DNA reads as TGCGCCAGCAGCTTTCGGGAGGGAGGGCCTTACGAGCAGTACTTC. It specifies CASSFREGGPYEQYF.

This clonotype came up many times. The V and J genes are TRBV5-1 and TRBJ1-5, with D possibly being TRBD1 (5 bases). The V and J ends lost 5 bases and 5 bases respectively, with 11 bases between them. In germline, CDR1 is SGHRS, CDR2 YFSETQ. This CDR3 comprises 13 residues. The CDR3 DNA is TGCGCCAGCAGGATGGGGGTTGATCAGCCCCAGCATTTT. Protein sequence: CASRMGVDQPQHF.

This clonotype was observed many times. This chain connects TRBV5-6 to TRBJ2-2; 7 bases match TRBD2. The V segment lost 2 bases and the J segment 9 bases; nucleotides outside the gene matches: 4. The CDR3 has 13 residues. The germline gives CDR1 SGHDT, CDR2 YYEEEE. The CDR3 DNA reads TGTGCCAGCAGCTTCGGCGGGAGCCGGGAGCTGTTTTTT. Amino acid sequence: CASSFGGSRELFF.

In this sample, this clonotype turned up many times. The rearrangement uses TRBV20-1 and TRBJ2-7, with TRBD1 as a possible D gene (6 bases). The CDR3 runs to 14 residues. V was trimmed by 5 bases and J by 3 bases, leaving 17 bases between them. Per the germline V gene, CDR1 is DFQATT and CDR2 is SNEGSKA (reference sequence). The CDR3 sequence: CSAVFPGQIYEQYF. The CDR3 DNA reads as TGCAGTGCTGTCTTTCCGGGACAAATCTACGAGCAGTACTTC.